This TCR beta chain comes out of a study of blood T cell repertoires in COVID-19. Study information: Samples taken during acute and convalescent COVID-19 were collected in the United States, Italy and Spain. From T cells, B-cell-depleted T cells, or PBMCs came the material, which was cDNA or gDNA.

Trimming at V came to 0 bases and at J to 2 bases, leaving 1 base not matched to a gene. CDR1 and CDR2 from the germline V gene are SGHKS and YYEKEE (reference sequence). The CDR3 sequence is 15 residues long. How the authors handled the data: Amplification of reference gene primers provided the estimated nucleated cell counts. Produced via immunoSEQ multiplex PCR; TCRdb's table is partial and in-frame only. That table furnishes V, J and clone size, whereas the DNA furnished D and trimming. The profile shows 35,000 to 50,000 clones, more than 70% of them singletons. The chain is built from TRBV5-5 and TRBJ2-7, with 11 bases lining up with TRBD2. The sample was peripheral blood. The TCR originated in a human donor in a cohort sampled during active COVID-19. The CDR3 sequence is CASSLGLAGTYEQYF. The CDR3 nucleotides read TGTGCCAGCAGCTTGGGACTAGCGGGAACCTACGAGCAGTACTTC.